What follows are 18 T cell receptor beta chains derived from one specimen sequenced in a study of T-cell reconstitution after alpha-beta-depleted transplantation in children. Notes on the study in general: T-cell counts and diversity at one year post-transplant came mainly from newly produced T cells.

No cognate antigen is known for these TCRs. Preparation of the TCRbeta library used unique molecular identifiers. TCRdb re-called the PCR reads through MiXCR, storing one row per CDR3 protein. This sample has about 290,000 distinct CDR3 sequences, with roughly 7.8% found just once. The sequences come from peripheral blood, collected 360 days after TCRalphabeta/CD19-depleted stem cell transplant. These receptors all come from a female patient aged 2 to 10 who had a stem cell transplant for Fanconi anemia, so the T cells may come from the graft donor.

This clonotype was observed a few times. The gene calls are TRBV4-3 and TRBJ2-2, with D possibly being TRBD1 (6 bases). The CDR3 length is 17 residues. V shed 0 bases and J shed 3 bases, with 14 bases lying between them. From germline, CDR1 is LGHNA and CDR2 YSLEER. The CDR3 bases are TGCGCCAGCAGCCAAGATTTAAATGGACAGCACACCGGGGAGCTGTTTTTT. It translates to CASSQDLNGQHTGELFF.

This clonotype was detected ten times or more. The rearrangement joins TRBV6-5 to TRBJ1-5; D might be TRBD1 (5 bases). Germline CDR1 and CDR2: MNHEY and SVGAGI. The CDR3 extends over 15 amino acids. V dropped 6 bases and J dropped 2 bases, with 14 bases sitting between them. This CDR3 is CASSYVGQGNQPQHF. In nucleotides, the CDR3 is TGTGCCAGCAGCTACGTGGGGCAGGGCAATCAGCCCCAGCATTTT.

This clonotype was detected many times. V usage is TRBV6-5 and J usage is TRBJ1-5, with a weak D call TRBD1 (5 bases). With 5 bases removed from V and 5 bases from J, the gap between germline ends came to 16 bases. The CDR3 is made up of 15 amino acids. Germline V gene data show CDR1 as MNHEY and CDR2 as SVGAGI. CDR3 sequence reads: CASSPRVGGHQPQHF. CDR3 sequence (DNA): TGTGCCAGCAGTCCCAGGGTAGGCGGGCATCAGCCCCAGCATTTT.

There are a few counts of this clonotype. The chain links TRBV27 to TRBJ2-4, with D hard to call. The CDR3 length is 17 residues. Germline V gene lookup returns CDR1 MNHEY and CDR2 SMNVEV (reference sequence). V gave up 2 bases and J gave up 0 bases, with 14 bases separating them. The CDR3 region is CASSLSRGPLAKNIQYF. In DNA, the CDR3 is TGTGCCAGCAGTTTAAGTCGCGGACCACTAGCCAAAAACATTCAGTACTTC.

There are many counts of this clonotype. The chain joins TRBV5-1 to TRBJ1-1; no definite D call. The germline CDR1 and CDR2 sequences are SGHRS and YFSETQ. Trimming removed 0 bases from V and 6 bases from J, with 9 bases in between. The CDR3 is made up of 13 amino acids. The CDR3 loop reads CASSLDYGSEAFF. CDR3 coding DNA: TGCGCCAGCAGCTTGGATTATGGGTCTGAAGCTTTCTTT.

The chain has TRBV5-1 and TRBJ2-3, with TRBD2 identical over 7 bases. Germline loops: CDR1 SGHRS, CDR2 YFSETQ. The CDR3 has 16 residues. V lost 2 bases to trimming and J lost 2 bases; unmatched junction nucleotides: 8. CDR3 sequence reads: CASSLNPGLHTDTQYF. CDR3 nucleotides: TGCGCCAGCAGCTTAAATCCGGGACTACACACAGATACGCAGTATTTT.

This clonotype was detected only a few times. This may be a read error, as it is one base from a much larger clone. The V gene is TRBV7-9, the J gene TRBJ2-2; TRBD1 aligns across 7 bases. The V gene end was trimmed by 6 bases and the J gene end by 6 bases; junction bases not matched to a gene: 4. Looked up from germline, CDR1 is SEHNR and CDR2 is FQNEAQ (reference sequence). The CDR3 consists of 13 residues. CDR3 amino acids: CASSSGQAGELFF. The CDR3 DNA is TGTGCCAGCAGTTCTGGACAGGCCGGGGAGCTGTTTTTT.

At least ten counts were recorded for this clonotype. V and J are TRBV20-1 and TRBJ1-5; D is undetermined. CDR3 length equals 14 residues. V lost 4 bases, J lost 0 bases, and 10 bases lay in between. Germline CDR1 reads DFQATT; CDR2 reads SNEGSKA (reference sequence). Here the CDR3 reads CSATWTVSNQPQHF. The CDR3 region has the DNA TGCAGTGCTACCTGGACGGTTAGCAATCAGCCCCAGCATTTT.

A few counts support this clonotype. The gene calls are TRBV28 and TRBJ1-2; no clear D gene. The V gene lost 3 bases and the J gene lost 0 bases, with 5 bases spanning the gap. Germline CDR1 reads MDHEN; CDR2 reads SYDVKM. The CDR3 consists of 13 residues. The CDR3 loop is CASSFRANYGYTF. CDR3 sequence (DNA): TGTGCCAGCAGTTTCAGAGCTAACTATGGCTACACCTTC.

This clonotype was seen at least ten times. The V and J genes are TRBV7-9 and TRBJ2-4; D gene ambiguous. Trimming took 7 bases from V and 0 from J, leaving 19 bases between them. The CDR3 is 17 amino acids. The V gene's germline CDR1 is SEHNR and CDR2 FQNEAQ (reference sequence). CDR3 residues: CASTDTGVLLAKNIQYF. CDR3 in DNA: TGTGCCAGCACCGATACTGGGGTTCTTTTAGCCAAAAACATTCAGTACTTC. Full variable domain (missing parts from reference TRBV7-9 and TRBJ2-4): DTGVSQNPRHKITKRGQNVTFRCDPISEHNRLYWYRQTLGQGPEFLTYFQNEAQLEKSRLLSDRFSAERPKGSFSTLEIQRTEQGDSAMYLCASTDTGVLLAKNIQYFGAGTRLSVL.

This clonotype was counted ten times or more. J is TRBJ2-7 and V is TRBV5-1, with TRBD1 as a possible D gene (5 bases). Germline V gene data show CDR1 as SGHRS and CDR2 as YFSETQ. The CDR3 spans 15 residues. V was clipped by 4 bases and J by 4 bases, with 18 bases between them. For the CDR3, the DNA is TGCGCCAGCAGCCCCAGGGAAGGGATCTATTACGAGCAGTACTTC. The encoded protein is CASSPREGIYYEQYF. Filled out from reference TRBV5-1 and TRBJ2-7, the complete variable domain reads KAGVTQTPRYLIKTRGQQVTLSCSPISGHRSVSWYQQTPGQGLQFLFEYFSETQRNKGNFPGRFSGRQFSNSRSEMNVSTLELGDSALYLCASSPREGIYYEQYFGPGTRLTVT.

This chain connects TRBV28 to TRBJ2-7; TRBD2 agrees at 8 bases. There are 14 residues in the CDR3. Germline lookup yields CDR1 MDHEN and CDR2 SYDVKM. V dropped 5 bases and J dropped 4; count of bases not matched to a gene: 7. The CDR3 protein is CASSLSGIGYEQYF. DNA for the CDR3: TGTGCCAGCAGTCTTAGCGGGATCGGATACGAGCAGTACTTC.

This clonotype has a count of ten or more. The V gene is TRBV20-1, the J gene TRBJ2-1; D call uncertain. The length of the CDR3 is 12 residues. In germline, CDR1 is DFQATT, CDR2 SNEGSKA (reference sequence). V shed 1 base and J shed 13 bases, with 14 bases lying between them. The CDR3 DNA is TGCAGTGCTAGAGCGGAATTGGGGATACAGTTCTTC. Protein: CSARAELGIQFF.

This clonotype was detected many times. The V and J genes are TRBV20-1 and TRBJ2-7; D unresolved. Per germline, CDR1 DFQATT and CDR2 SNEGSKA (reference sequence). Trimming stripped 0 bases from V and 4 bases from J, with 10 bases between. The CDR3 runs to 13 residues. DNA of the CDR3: TGCAGTGCTAGAGATGTCCGCGGTTACGAGCAGTACTTC. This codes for CSARDVRGYEQYF.

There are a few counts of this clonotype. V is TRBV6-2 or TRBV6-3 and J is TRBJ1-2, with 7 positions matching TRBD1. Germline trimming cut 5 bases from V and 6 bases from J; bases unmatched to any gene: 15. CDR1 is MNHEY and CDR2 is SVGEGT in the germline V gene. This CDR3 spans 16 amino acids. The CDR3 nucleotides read TGTGCCAGCAGTCCCTGGGACAGCCCCTTAGCCCATGGCTACACCTTC. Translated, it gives CASSPWDSPLAHGYTF.

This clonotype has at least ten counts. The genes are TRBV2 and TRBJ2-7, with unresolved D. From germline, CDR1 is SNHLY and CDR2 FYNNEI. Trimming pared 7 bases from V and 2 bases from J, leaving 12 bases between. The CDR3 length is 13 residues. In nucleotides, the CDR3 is TGTGCCAGCATGGAGAAGGGAACCTACGAGCAGTACTTC. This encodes CASMEKGTYEQYF.

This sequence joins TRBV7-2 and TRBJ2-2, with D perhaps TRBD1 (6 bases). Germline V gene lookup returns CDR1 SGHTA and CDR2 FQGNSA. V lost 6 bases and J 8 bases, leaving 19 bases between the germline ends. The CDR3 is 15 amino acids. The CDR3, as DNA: TGTGCCAGCAGTTCTTTACCCGTAGGGGGAGGGGAGCTGTTTTTT. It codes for CASSSLPVGGGELFF. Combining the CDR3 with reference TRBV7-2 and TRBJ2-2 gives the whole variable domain GAGVSQSPSNKVTEKGKDVELRCDPISGHTALYWYRQSLGQGLEFLIYFQGNSAPDKSGLPSDRFSAERTGGSVSTLTIQRTQQEDSAVYLCASSSLPVGGGELFFGEGSRLTVL.

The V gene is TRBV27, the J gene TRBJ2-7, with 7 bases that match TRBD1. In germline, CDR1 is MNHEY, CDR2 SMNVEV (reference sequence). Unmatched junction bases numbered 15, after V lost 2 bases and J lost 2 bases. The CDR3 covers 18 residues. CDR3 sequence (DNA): TGTGCCAGCAGTTTAAACCCCCCCCCAGGGGGAAGAACCTACGAGCAGTACTTC. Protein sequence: CASSLNPPPGGRTYEQYF.